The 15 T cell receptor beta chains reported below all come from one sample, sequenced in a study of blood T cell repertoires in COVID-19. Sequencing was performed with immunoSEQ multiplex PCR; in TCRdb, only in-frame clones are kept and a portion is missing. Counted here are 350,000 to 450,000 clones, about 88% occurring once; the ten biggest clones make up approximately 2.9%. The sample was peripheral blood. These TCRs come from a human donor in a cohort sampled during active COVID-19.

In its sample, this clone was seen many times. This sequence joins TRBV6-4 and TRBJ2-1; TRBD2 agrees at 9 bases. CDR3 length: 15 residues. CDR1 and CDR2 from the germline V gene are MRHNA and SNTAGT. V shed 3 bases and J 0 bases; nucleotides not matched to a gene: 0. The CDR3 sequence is CASSEREGSYNEQFF. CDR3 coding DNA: TGTGCCAGCAGTGAGCGGGAGGGCTCCTACAATGAGCAGTTCTTC.

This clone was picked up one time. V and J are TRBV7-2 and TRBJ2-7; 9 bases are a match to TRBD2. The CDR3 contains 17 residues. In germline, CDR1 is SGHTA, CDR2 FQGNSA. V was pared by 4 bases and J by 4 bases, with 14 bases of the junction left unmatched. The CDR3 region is CASSSGPPSGEIYEQYF. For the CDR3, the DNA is TGTGCCAGCAGCTCAGGCCCTCCTAGCGGGGAAATTTACGAGCAGTACTTC.

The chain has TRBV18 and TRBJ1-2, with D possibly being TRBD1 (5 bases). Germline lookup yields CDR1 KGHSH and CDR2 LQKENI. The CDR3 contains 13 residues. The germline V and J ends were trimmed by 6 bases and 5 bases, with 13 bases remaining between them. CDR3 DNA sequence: TGTGCCAGCTCTCTTACCCAGGGATATGGCTACACCTTC. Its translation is CASSLTQGYGYTF.

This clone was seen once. The CDR3, as DNA: TGTGCCAGTAGTACGACAGGGCGTAATCAGCCCCAGCATTTT. Its protein product is CASSTTGRNQPQHF. The chain joins TRBV19 to TRBJ1-5; 7 bases fit TRBD1. V lost 4 bases to trimming and J lost 4 bases; unmatched junction nucleotides: 4. CDR3 size: 14 residues. The germline V gene has CDR1 LNHDA and CDR2 SQIVND (reference sequence).

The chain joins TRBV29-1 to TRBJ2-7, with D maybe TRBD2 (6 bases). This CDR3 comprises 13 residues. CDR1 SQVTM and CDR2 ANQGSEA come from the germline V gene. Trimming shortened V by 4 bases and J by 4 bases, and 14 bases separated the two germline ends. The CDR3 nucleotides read TGCAGCGTTGCGGGAGACCCACGGTACGAGCAGTACTTC. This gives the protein CSVAGDPRYEQYF.

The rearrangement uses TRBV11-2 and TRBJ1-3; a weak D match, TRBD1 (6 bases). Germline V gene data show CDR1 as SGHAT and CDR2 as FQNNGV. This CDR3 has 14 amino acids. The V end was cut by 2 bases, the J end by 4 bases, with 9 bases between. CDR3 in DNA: TGTGCCAGCAGCTTAAGGGGGACGGGAAACACCATATATTTT. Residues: CASSLRGTGNTIYF.

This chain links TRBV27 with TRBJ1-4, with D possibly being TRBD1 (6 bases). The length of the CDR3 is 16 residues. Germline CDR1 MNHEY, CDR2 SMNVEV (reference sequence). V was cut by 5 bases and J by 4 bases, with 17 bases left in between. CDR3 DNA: TGTGCCAGCAGTGCGTCACAGGGTACTGGTAATGAAAAACTGTTTTTT. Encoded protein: CASSASQGTGNEKLFF.

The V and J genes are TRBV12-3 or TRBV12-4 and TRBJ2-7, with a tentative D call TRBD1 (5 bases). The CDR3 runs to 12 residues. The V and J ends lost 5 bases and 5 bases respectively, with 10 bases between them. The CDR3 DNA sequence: TGTGCCAGCAGTGCCAGGGTCCACGAGCAGTACTTC. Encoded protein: CASSARVHEQYF.

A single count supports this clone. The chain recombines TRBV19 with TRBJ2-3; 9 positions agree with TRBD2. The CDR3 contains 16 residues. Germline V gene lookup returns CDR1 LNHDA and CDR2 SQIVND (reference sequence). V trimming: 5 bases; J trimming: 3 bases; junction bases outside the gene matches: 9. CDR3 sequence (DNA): TGTGCCAGTAGTGTATTAGCGGGGGATGTGACAGATACGCAGTATTTT. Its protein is CASSVLAGDVTDTQYF.

CDR3 amino acids: CASSKIRGRNTGELFF. For the CDR3, the DNA is TGTGCCAGCAGCAAAATTAGAGGGAGAAACACCGGGGAGCTGTTTTTT. The V and J genes are TRBV21-1 and TRBJ2-2; the DNA was not used to check the table's D call, TRBD2. TRBV21-1 is listed as a pseudogene. CDR3 length: 16 amino acids.

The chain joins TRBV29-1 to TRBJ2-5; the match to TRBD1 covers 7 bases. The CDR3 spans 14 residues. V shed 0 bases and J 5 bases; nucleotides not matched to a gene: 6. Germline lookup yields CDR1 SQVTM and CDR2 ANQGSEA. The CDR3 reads CSVEEPGQWETQYF. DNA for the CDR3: TGCAGCGTTGAAGAACCGGGACAGTGGGAGACCCAGTACTTC.

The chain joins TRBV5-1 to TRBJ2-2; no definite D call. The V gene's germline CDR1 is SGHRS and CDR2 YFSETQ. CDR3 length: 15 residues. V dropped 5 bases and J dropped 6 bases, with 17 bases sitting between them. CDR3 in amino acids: CASSQVTTLAGELFF. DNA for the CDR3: TGCGCCAGCAGTCAGGTCACCACCCTTGCCGGGGAGCTGTTTTTT.

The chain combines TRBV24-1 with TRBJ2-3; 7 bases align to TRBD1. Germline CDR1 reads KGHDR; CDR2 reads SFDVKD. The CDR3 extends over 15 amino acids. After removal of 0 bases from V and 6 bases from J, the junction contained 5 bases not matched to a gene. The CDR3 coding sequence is TGTGCCACCAGTGATTTGGTAGGGGGCCATGATACGCAGTATTTT. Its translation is CATSDLVGGHDTQYF.

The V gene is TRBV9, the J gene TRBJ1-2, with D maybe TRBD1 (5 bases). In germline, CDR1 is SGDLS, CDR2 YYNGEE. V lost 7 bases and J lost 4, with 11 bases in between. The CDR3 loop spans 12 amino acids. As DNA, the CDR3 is TGTGCCAGCTCCGATAGGGGCTATGGCTACACCTTC. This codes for CASSDRGYGYTF.

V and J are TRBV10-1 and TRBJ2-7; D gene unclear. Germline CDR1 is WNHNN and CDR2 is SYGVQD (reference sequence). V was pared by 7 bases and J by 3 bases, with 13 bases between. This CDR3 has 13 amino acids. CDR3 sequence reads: CASTNGALYEQYF. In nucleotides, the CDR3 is TGCGCCAGCACAAACGGAGCCCTCTACGAGCAGTACTTC.